One T cell receptor beta chain is described in this entry. The repertoire was sequenced with immunoSEQ multiplex PCR; TCRdb's copy has only in-frame clones and lacks some. The sample contains 200,000 to 250,000 clones, roughly nine tenths of which appear only once. The source of the sample is a study of blood T cell repertoires in COVID-19. J was trimmed by 6 bases and V by 6 bases; bases with no gene match: 8. CDR3 size: 15 residues. Germline CDR1 is MNHEY and CDR2 is SVGAGI. Sequencing was done on a sample of peripheral blood. This TCR was recovered from a man in his sixties with acute or convalescent COVID-19. The chain has TRBV6-5 and TRBJ2-4; TRBD1 matches 10 bases. This CDR3 is CASSQTRDRGNIQYF. As DNA, the CDR3 is TGTGCCAGCAGCCAAACCCGGGACAGGGGAAACATTCAGTACTTC.